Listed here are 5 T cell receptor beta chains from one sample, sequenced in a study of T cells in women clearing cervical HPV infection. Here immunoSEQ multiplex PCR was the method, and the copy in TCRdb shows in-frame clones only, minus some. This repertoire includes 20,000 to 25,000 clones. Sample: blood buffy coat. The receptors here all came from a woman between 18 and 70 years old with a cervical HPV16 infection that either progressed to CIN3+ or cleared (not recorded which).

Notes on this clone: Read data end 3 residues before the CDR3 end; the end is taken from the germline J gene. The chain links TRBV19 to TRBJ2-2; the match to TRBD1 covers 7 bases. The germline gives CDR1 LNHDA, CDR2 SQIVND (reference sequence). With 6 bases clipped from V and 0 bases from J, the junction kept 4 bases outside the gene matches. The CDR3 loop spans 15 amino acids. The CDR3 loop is CASSSGTANTGELFF. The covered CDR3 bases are TGTGCCAGTAGCTCCGGGACAGCGAACACCGGGGAG.

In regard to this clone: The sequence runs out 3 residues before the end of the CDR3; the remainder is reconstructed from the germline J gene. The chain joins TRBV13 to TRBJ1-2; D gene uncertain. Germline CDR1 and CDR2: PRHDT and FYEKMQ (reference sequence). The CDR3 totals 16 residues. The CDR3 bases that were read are TGTGCCAGCAGATCCCTCTCTAGCGGCCTCTCCTACGAC. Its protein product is CASRSLSSGLSYD. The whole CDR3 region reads CASRSLSSGLSYDYTF.

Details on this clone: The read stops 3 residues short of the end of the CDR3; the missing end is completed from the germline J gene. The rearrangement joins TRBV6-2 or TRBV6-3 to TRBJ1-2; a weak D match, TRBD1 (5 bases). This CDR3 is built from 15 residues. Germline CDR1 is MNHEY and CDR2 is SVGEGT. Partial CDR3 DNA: TGTGCCAGCAGTTACCTCGGTCTAGCGGGGGATGAC. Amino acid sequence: CASSYLGLAGDD. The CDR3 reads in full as CASSYLGLAGDDYTF.

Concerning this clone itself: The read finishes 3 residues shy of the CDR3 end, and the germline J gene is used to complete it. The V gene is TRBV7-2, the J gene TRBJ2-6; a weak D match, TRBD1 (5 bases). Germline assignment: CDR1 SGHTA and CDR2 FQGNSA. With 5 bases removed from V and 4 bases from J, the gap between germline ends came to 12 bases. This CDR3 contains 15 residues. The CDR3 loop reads CASSARVSGANVLTF. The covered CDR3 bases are TGTGCCAGCAGCGCCAGGGTCTCGGGGGCCAACGTC.

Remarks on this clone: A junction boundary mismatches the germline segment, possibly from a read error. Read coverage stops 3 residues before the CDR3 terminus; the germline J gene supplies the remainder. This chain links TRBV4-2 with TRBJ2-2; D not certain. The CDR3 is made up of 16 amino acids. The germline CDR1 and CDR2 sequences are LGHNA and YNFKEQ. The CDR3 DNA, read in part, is TGCGCCAGCAGCCAAGATCCGGCAGGGAACACCGGGGAG. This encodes CASSQDPAGNTGE. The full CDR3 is CASSQDPAGNTGELFF.